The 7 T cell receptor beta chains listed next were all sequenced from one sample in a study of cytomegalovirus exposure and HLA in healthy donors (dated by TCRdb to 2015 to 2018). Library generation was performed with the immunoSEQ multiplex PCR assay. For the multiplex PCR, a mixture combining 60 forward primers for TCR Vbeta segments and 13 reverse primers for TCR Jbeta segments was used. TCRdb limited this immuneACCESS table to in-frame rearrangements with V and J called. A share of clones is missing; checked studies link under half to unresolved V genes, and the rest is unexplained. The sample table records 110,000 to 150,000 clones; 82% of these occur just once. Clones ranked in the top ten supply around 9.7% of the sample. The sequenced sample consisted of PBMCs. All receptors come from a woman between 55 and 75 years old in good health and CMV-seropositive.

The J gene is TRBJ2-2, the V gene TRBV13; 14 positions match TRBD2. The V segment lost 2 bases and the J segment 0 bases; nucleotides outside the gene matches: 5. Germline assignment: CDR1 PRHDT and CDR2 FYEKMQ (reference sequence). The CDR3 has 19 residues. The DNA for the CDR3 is TGTGCCAGCAGCTTACAGACTAGCGGGAGGGAGTCGAACACCGGGGAGCTGTTTTTT. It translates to CASSLQTSGRESNTGELFF.

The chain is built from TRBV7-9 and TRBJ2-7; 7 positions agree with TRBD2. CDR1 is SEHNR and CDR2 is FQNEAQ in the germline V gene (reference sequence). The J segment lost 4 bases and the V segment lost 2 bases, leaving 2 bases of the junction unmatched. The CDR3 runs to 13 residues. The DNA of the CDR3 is TGTGCCAGCAGCTTACTAGCGGAGTACGAGCAGTACTTC. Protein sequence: CASSLLAEYEQYF. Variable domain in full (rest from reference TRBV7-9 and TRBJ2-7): DTGVSQNPRHKITKRGQNVTFRCDPISEHNRLYWYRQTLGQGPEFLTYFQNEAQLEKSRLLSDRFSAERPKGSFSTLEIQRTEQGDSAMYLCASSLLAEYEQYFGPGTRLTVT.

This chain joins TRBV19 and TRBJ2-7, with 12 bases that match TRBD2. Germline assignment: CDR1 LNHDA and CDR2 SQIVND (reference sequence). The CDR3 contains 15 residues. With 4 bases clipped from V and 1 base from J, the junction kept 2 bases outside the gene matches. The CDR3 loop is CASSTSGRGSYEQYF. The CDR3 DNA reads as TGTGCCAGTAGTACTAGCGGGAGGGGTTCCTACGAGCAGTACTTC.

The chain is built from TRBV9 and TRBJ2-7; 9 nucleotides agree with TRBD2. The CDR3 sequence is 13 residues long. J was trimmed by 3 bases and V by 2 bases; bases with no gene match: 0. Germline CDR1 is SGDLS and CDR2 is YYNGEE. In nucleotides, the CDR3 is TGTGCCAGCAGCGTTAGCGGGGGCTACGAGCAGTACTTC. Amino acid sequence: CASSVSGGYEQYF.

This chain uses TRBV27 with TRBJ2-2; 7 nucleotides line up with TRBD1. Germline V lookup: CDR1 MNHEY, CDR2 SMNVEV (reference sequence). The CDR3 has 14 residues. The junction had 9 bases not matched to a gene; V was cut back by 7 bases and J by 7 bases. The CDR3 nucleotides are TGTGCCAGCATGAAGACAGGGTCCGTCGGGGAGCTGTTTTTT. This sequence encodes CASMKTGSVGELFF.

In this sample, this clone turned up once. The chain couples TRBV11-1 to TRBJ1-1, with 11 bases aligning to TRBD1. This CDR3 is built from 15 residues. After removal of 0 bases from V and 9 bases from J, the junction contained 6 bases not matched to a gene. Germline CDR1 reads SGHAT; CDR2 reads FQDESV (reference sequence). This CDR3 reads CASSLAWTGGVQAFF. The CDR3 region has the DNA TGTGCCAGCAGCTTAGCCTGGACAGGGGGCGTTCAAGCTTTCTTT.

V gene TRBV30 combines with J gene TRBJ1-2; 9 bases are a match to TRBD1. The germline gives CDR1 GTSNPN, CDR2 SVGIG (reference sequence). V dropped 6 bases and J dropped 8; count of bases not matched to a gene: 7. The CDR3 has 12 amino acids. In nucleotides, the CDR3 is TGTGCCTGCGCACAGGGGGCTAGGGGCTACACCTTC. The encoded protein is CACAQGARGYTF. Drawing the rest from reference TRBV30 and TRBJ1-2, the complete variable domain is SQTIHQWPATLVQPVGSPLSLECTVEGTSNPNLYWYRQAAGRGLQLLFYSVGIGQISSEVPQNLSASRPQDRQFILSSKKLLLSDSGFYLCACAQGARGYTFGSGTRLTVV.